This T cell receptor (beta chain) was sequenced during a study of T-cell memory formation after mild COVID-19. Overall study: Clusters of TCRs were largely donor specific. The study, taken as a whole, reports: Prior to infection, memory already included some responding clones, suggesting cross-reactive memory joined. Mainly CM and EM harbored the contracting CD4+ clones; mainly EMRA harbored the CD8+ ones.

Regarding this clonotype: Its antigen is as yet unknown.

TCRdb recomputed calls from the 5' RACE reads with MiXCR, one row per CDR3 protein. The table has around 450,000 distinct CDR3 sequences, 20% seen once. J gave up 0 bases and V 4 bases, and 6 bases lay outside the gene matches. Germline V CDR1 and CDR2: PRHDT, FYEKMQ (reference sequence). The CDR3 is made up of 16 amino acids. This TCR was sampled from an adult woman who had mild COVID-19 (a few samples of this study predate the infection). Cell type and time point are not known. The specimen sequenced was PBMCs or a T cell subset sorted from them (not recorded which). The chain is built from TRBV13 and TRBJ1-3; 7 bases are shared with TRBD1. The CDR3 loop reads CASSSGTAGSGNTIYF. CDR3 coding DNA: TGTGCCAGCAGCTCCGGGACAGCCGGCTCTGGAAACACCATATATTTT.